A single sample is the source of the 8 T cell receptor beta chains below, sequenced in a study of shared clonotypes between healthy human individuals. Produced via immunoSEQ multiplex PCR; TCRdb's table is partial and in-frame only. The sample carries 2,500,000 or so clones, 85% to 95% recorded once. Sequencing was carried out using naive CD4+ T cells from PBMCs. Noted subset: CD45RA+ positively selected. The receptors come from a man aged 18 to 29 in good health. Some clones in this sample may be carry-over from other donors' samples.

This rearrangement joins TRBV9 to TRBJ2-2; possible D gene TRBD2, 5 bases. With 0 bases removed from V and 6 bases from J, the gap between germline ends came to 15 bases. Germline-derived CDR1 and CDR2 are SGDLS and YYNGEE. This CDR3 is built from 16 residues. The CDR3 spells CASSVVARVVAGELFF. DNA of the CDR3: TGTGCCAGCAGCGTAGTTGCGAGGGTGGTGGCCGGGGAGCTGTTTTTT.

The chain carries TRBV2 and TRBJ2-5; TRBD2 might be the D (5 bases). Germline CDR1 SNHLY, CDR2 FYNNEI. V lost 2 bases and J lost 4, with 14 bases in between. The CDR3 runs to 15 residues. CDR3 in amino acids: CASSENDPEGETQYF. The CDR3 DNA follows: TGTGCCAGCAGTGAAAACGACCCAGAGGGAGAGACCCAGTACTTC.

The J gene is TRBJ2-5, the V gene TRBV6-7, with 13 bases lining up with TRBD2. TRBV6-7 is an ORF; its function is uncertain. V was clipped by 6 bases and J by 2 bases; unmatched bases: 3. The CDR3 is 15 amino acids. Here the CDR3 reads CASRPGLAGQETQYF. In nucleotides, the CDR3 is TGTGCCAGCAGACCGGGACTAGCGGGGCAAGAGACCCAGTACTTC.

This rearrangement joins TRBV30 to TRBJ2-7; TRBD1 matches at 7 bases. Losses at the gene ends were 1 base for V and 4 bases for J; bases not matched to a gene: 7. Germline values: CDR1 GTSNPN, CDR2 SVGIG (reference sequence). This CDR3 contains 14 residues. CDR3 protein: CAWSEGARLYEQYF. CDR3 DNA: TGTGCCTGGAGTGAGGGGGCCCGTCTATACGAGCAGTACTTC.

CDR3 protein: CSVQGQGSTGELFF. Here the CDR3 DNA reads TGCAGCGTACAAGGACAGGGTAGCACCGGGGAGCTGTTTTTT. This chain uses TRBV29-1 with TRBJ2-2, with 8 bases fitting TRBD1. The CDR3 contains 14 residues. The V and J ends lost 6 bases and 4 bases, in that order; junction bases with no gene match: 7. Germline V CDR1 and CDR2: SQVTM, ANQGSEA.

This clone has a single count. This chain uses TRBV27 with TRBJ2-7; tentatively, D is TRBD1 or TRBD2 (6 bases each). CDR3 length: 17 residues. CDR1 MNHEY and CDR2 SMNVEV come from the germline V gene (reference sequence). Trimming took 2 bases from V and 5 from J, leaving 22 bases between them. The CDR3 bases are TGTGCCAGCAGTTTAGAGGGGGGCGGGTTGATTAGTCACGAGCAGTACTTC. Protein product: CASSLEGGGLISHEQYF.

The J gene is TRBJ2-3, the V gene TRBV14, with 7 nucleotides matching TRBD1. With 2 bases clipped from V and 1 base from J, the junction kept 3 bases outside the gene matches. Germline lookup yields CDR1 SGHDN and CDR2 FVKESK. This CDR3 has 15 residues. The CDR3 loop reads CASSQQDRGTDTQYF. The CDR3 DNA follows: TGTGCCAGCAGCCAACAAGACAGGGGCACAGATACGCAGTATTTT.

The CDR3 nucleotides read TGTGCCAGCAGCCCCCGGGACACCTCCTACGAGCAGTACTTC. It is translated as CASSPRDTSYEQYF. The rearrangement links TRBV9 to TRBJ2-7; TRBD1 might be the D (6 bases). CDR3 size: 14 residues. CDR1 and CDR2 from the germline V gene are SGDLS and YYNGEE. Trimming stripped 4 bases from V and 0 bases from J, with 11 bases between.